A selection of T cell receptor beta chains follows, all from one sample in a study of cytomegalovirus exposure and HLA in healthy donors. Here immunoSEQ multiplex PCR was the method, and the copy in TCRdb shows in-frame clones only, minus some. The table records about 140,000 clones, around 82% of them present only once. The sequenced material came from PBMCs. The receptors derive from a female donor in good health and CMV-seronegative. Both conserved end residues are part of each CDR3. A D gene is named only where the DNA matches it firmly. The size of a clone is reported for some rows only, either as once, few or many, or as a class for expanded clones.

>NA|NA|TRBJ2-7|TRBV12-5
TGTGCTAGTGGTTTATCTTCGAGATTGGGGAGCGAGCAGTACTTC
CASGLSSRLGSEQYF
>NA|NA|TRBJ2-7|TRBV28
TGTGCCAGCAGTTTCCCTGGGGAGGGACATGAGACCTACGAGCAGTACTTC
CASSFPGEGHETYEQYF
>TRBD1|once|TRBJ1-2|TRBV9
TGTGCCAGCAGCGTAGACGGGACAGGGCTGATTTCCTATGGCTACACCTTC
CASSVDGTGLISYGYTF
>TRBD2|NA|TRBJ2-7|TRBV18
TGTGCCAGCTCACCAGTTAGCGGGGCCAACTCCTACGAGCAGTACTTC
CASSPVSGANSYEQYF
>NA|NA|TRBJ1-2|TRBV4-3
TGCGCCAGCAGCCAAGAGCATGGCAGAACCTATGGCTACACCTTC
CASSQEHGRTYGYTF
>NA|NA|TRBJ1-2|TRBV7-9
TGTTCCAGCAGCGTCGACAGTCTCGCTAACTATGGCTACACCTTC
CSSSVDSLANYGYTF
>NA|NA|TRBJ1-1|TRBV5-1
TGCGCCAGCAGCTTTCCCGCGGGGCCAGGTACGGGCACTGAAGCTTTCTTT
CASSFPAGPGTGTEAFF
>NA|NA|TRBJ2-1|TRBV19
TGTGCCAGTAGTAGCGGGGTATCGAATGAGCAGTTCTTC
CASSSGVSNEQFF
>TRBD1|few|TRBJ2-1|TRBV6-1
TGTGCCAGCAGTGGACAGGGTTTGCAGGAGCAGTTCTTC
CASSGQGLQEQFF
>TRBD2|NA|TRBJ2-2|TRBV7-9
TGTGCCAGCAGCTTAGAGGGAGGGCGAACCGGGGAGCTGTTTTTT
CASSLEGGRTGELFF
>TRBD2|NA|TRBJ2-2|TRBV29-1
TGCAGCGTTGAAGGGGTGACTAGCGGGAAAAACACCGGGGAGCTGTTTTTT
CSVEGVTSGKNTGELFF
>NA|NA|TRBJ1-2|TRBV18
TGTGCCAGCTCACCACTGGGGGCCCCTAGCTATGGCTACACCTTC
CASSPLGAPSYGYTF
>NA|NA|TRBJ1-2|TRBV2
TGTGCCAGCAGCCCTACTGGACAAGTTCAAAACTATGGCTACACCTTC
CASSPTGQVQNYGYTF
>TRBD1|NA|TRBJ1-5|TRBV30
TGTGCCTGGAGTAGACAGGGAGGTCAGCCCCAGCATTTT
CAWSRQGGQPQHF
>NA|NA|TRBJ2-1|TRBV7-7
TGTGCTAGCAGCTTTCCCCGGGACAATGAGCAGTTCTTC
CASSFPRDNEQFF
>NA|NA|TRBJ2-1|TRBV4-2
TGTGCCAGCAGCCAAGAGGTAGTGTATCCTAGCGATGAGCAGTTCTTC
CASSQEVVYPSDEQFF